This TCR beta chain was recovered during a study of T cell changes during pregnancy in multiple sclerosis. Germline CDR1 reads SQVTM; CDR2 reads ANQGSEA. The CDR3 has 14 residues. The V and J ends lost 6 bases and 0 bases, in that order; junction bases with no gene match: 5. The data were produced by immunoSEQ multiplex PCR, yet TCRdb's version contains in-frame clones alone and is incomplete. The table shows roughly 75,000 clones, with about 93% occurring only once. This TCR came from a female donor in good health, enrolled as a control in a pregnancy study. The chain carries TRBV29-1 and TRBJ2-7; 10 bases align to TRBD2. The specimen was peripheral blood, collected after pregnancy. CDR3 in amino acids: CSVRTSGSSYEQYF. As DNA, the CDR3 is TGCAGCGTCCGGACTAGCGGAAGCTCCTACGAGCAGTACTTC.